The 20 T cell receptor beta chains below all came from one sample that was sequenced in a study of Graves' ophthalmopathy and Graves' hyperthyroidism listed by TCRdb under 2018. The instrument given in TCRdb is Illumina HiSeq 2000. For repertoire sequencing, the TCR beta CDR3 regions were amplified from RNA transcripts. The first round was an RT-PCR using HTBI primers with the Qiagen OneStep RT-PCR kit, and this first round was followed by a second-round multiplex PCR, then size selection and purification. TCRdb passed the public sequencing reads through fastp at Q25 and MiXCR, retaining productive beta sequences. Each CDR3 protein appears once, grouped with its most common genes and DNA. Across this sample there are fewer than 650,000 distinct CDR3 sequences, with 22% seen only once. The top ten clonotypes cover more than 5.5% of the sample. The sample comprised peripheral blood. The receptors were sampled from a woman younger than 35 with stable Graves' hyperthyroidism. Some clones in this sample may be carry-over from other donors' samples. Donor details come from another sample of the same person, matched by shared clones.

The genes are TRBV9 and TRBJ1-1; the match to TRBD1 covers 9 bases. The germline V gene has CDR1 SGDLS and CDR2 YYNGEE. The CDR3 has 15 amino acids. With 0 bases clipped from V and 5 bases from J, the junction kept 5 bases outside the gene matches. The CDR3 here is CASSVADRGLTEAFF. The CDR3 DNA follows: TGTGCCAGCAGCGTAGCGGACAGGGGTTTAACTGAAGCTTTCTTT.

There are many counts of this clonotype. The rearrangement links TRBV20-1 to TRBJ1-3, with D perhaps matching TRBD1 (5 bases). V dropped 1 base and J dropped 0 bases, with 10 bases sitting between them. Germline CDR1 and CDR2: DFQATT and SNEGSKA (reference sequence). The CDR3 is made up of 15 amino acids. The CDR3 nucleotides are TGCAGTGCTAGAGCTCGACAGCTCTCTGGAAACACCATATATTTT. This translates into CSARARQLSGNTIYF.

This clonotype was found many times. The chain is built from TRBV30 and TRBJ1-2; TRBD1 matches 7 bases. V trimming: 1 base; J trimming: 5 bases; junction bases outside the gene matches: 4. CDR3 length equals 13 residues. The germline gives CDR1 GTSNPN, CDR2 SVGIG (reference sequence). This chain's CDR3 is CAWSADRSYGYTF. The CDR3 DNA follows: TGTGCCTGGAGTGCGGACAGGTCGTATGGCTACACCTTC.

The CDR3 DNA is TGTGCCAGCAGTGAGGAGTGGGTGGTTGGCGGGGAGCTGTTTTTT. Its translation is CASSEEWVVGGELFF. This chain uses TRBV6-1 with TRBJ2-2, with no clear D. Per germline, CDR1 MNHNS and CDR2 SASEGT. The CDR3 spans 15 residues. The germline V and J ends were trimmed by 3 bases and 7 bases, with 15 bases remaining between them.

This clonotype has at least ten counts. The chain uses TRBV20-1 and TRBJ2-3; D gene ambiguous. The CDR3 totals 10 residues. Looked up from germline, CDR1 is DFQATT and CDR2 is SNEGSKA (reference sequence). Between the trimmed V and J ends, which lost 4 bases and 5 bases, there was a span of 4 bases. The CDR3 protein is CSATVDTQYF. For the CDR3, the DNA is TGCAGTGCTACGGTAGATACGCAGTATTTT.

This clonotype appeared many times. The chain recombines TRBV20-1 with TRBJ2-3; D is ambiguous. Trimming stripped 0 bases from V and 1 base from J, with 8 bases between. The CDR3 totals 14 residues. Germline CDR1 and CDR2: DFQATT and SNEGSKA (reference sequence). The CDR3 nucleotides read TGCAGTGCTAGAGATCGCCAGGGCACAGATACGCAGTATTTT. Its translation is CSARDRQGTDTQYF.

This clonotype was seen many times. The chain employs TRBV9 and TRBJ1-1; TRBD1 might be the D (5 bases). The CDR3 has 14 residues. Trimming left V 1 base short and J 7 bases short, with 14 bases between. The germline V gene encodes CDR1 SGDLS and CDR2 YYNGEE. The CDR3 nucleotides read TGTGCCAGCAGCGTACGAGACCGGGGCGTTGAAGCTTTCTTT. Translated: CASSVRDRGVEAFF.

This clonotype was detected many times. The chain employs TRBV7-2 and TRBJ2-2; no firm D call. Looked up from germline, CDR1 is SGHTA and CDR2 is FQGNSA. Trimming shortened V by 1 base and J by 4 bases, and 4 bases separated the two germline ends. The CDR3 length is 13 residues. DNA of the CDR3: TGTGCCAGCAGCTTAGGGGCCACCGGGGAGCTGTTTTTT. This sequence encodes CASSLGATGELFF.

This clonotype came up many times. The V gene is TRBV6-1, the J gene TRBJ2-4, with D perhaps matching TRBD1 (6 bases). In germline, CDR1 is MNHNS, CDR2 SASEGT. This CDR3 is 16 amino acids long. Trimming took 5 bases from V and 1 from J, leaving 15 bases between them. The CDR3 DNA is TGTGCCAGCAGTCCCGACAGGTCCTCGGCCAAAAACATTCAGTACTTC. This codes for CASSPDRSSAKNIQYF.

This clonotype has a count of ten or more. The chain uses TRBV2 and TRBJ2-7; D is uncertain. The CDR3 is 13 amino acids. Germline V CDR1 and CDR2: SNHLY, FYNNEI. The V end lost 6 bases, the J end lost 6 bases, and 15 bases lay between the germline ends. This CDR3 is CASRRTSPSEQYF. CDR3 coding DNA: TGTGCCAGCAGGAGGACCAGCCCCAGCGAGCAGTACTTC.

This clonotype came up a few times. V and J are TRBV5-5 and TRBJ2-7; 7 positions agree with TRBD2. The CDR3 covers 16 residues. Looked up from germline, CDR1 is SGHKS and CDR2 is YYEKEE (reference sequence). Trimming at V came to 2 bases and at J to 1 base, leaving 9 bases not matched to a gene. The chain's CDR3 is CASSLKGSGGSYEQYF. The CDR3, as DNA: TGTGCCAGCAGCTTAAAAGGGTCGGGGGGATCCTACGAGCAGTACTTC. Full variable domain (rest looked up from reference TRBV5-5 and TRBJ2-7): DAGVTQSPTHLIKTRGQQVTLRCSPISGHKSVSWYQQVLGQGPQFIFQYYEKEERGRGNFPDRFSARQFPNYSSELNVNALLLGDSALYLCASSLKGSGGSYEQYFGPGTRLTVT.

The chain combines TRBV20-1 with TRBJ2-5; 9 bases agree with TRBD2. With V trimmed by 3 bases and J by 2 bases, 4 bases remained unmatched. CDR3 length: 14 residues. The germline V gene encodes CDR1 DFQATT and CDR2 SNEGSKA (reference sequence). The CDR3 region has the DNA TGCAGTGCTAGTCTAGCGGGGATGCAAGAGACCCAGTACTTC. It is translated as CSASLAGMQETQYF.

This clonotype was seen more than once but under ten times. The rearrangement joins TRBV20-1 to TRBJ1-1; D is undetermined. V gave up 3 bases and J gave up 2 bases, with 22 bases separating them. Germline-derived CDR1 and CDR2 are DFQATT and SNEGSKA (reference sequence). The CDR3 covers 17 residues. The CDR3 DNA reads TGCAGTGCTAGCGGAGGACCCTTCCACGCAGAAAACACTGAAGCTTTCTTT. Amino acids: CSASGGPFHAENTEAFF.

This chain joins TRBV7-2 and TRBJ2-2; TRBD1 is a possible D gene (6 bases). CDR1 and CDR2 from the germline V gene are SGHTA and FQGNSA. The V end was cut by 2 bases, the J end by 8 bases, with 9 bases between. The CDR3 has 13 amino acids. The DNA for the CDR3 is TGTGCCAGCAGCTTAACAGGGTTGGGGGAGCTGTTTTTT. Its translation: CASSLTGLGELFF.

The chain carries TRBV6-2 or TRBV6-3 and TRBJ2-7; 7 bases fit TRBD2. CDR1 is MNHEY and CDR2 is SVGEGT in the germline V gene. This CDR3 spans 14 amino acids. Trimming cost V 7 bases and J 2 bases; bases outside gene matches: 8. In DNA form, the CDR3 reads TGTGCCAGCACCTTAGCGGGTGAGGCCTACGAGCAGTACTTC. Protein: CASTLAGEAYEQYF.

This clonotype was counted ten times or more. The chain combines TRBV11-3 with TRBJ2-7; TRBD2 is a possible D gene (7 bases). The V end lost 5 bases, the J end lost 7 bases, and 12 bases lay between the germline ends. The CDR3 has 12 amino acids. The germline CDR1 and CDR2 sequences are SGHNT and YENEEA. As DNA, the CDR3 is TGTGCCAGCAGCGGGGGGGCGTTGGAGCAGTACTTC. It encodes CASSGGALEQYF.

Points on this clonotype: A read error may explain this, as a much larger clone is one base away. The CDR3 sequence: CAWVRAGAFSYEQYF. The CDR3 bases are TGTGCTTGGGTCCGGGCGGGAGCCTTCTCCTACGAGCAGTACTTC. V usage is TRBV30 and J usage is TRBJ2-7; 7 positions match TRBD2. The CDR3 length is 15 residues. From germline, CDR1 is GTSNPN and CDR2 SVGIG (reference sequence).

This clonotype was found many times. The chain links TRBV25-1 to TRBJ1-5; D is undetermined. Germline CDR1 reads MGHDK; CDR2 reads SYGVNS. The CDR3 sequence is 13 residues long. V gave up 5 bases and J gave up 2 bases, with 7 bases separating them. CDR3 protein: CASSSSGNQPQHF. CDR3 coding DNA: TGTGCCAGCAGTTCCAGCGGCAATCAGCCCCAGCATTTT.

This clonotype has ten or more counts. This sequence joins TRBV6-5 and TRBJ1-5, with 8 bases aligning to TRBD1. The CDR3 length is 16 residues. Germline V CDR1 and CDR2: MNHEY, SVGAGI. V lost 6 bases and J lost 4; bases outside the gene matches: 11. As DNA, the CDR3 is TGTGCCAGCAGATACGCACCAACAGGGGGTAATCAGCCCCAGCATTTT. It translates to CASRYAPTGGNQPQHF.

Notes on this clonotype: Possible read error: a much larger clone is one base away. The chain is built from TRBV12-3 or TRBV12-4 and TRBJ1-5; D not certain. Trimming removed 3 bases from V and 6 bases from J, with 6 bases in between. The CDR3 spans 12 residues. This CDR3 is CASSFSAQPQHF. In DNA, the CDR3 is TGTGCCAGCAGTTTCTCGGCTCAGCCCCAGCATTTT.